This T cell receptor beta chain was sequenced in a study of blood T cell repertoires in COVID-19. Study details: In each case, the material was cDNA or gDNA derived from T cells, B-cell-depleted T cells, or PBMCs.

Method: immunoSEQ multiplex PCR; TCRdb's copy keeps in-frame clones and lacks some. The repertoire holds about 160,000 clones, with roughly nine tenths as singletons. Sequenced material: peripheral blood. This sequence was found in an older woman with acute or convalescent COVID-19.

For the CDR3, the DNA is TGTGCCAGCAGCTTTCTATCAGGGGAATGGGGCATATATTTT. Protein product: CASSFLSGEWGIYF. This chain links TRBV7-9 with TRBJ1-3; tentative D call: TRBD1 (6 bases). CDR1 is SEHNR and CDR2 is FQNEAQ in the germline V gene (reference sequence). The CDR3 runs to 14 residues. The V end was cut by 3 bases, the J end by 12 bases, with 18 bases between.